These 18 T cell receptor beta chains were all obtained from the same sample, sequenced in a study of graft-versus-host responses after intestinal transplantation. Clones were sequenced by immunoSEQ multiplex PCR, and TCRdb holds only the in-frame ones, with some missing. The sample lists about 130,000 clones, over 90% occurring once. The antigens for these receptors are not known. The specimen was unstimulated CD4+ T cells sorted from spleen or lymph node cells, collected before intestinal transplant. The source is a human donor who received an intestinal transplant.

The V call is TRBV6-1, the J call TRBJ1-1; D call uncertain. Germline CDR1 MNHNS, CDR2 SASEGT. The CDR3 is 13 amino acids. Trimming shortened V by 3 bases and J by 0 bases, and 5 bases separated the two germline ends. The CDR3 coding sequence is TGTGCCAGCAGTGATGCCTTGAACACTGAAGCTTTCTTT. It specifies CASSDALNTEAFF.

V gene TRBV6-5 combines with J gene TRBJ1-1; TRBD1 is a possible D gene (5 bases). CDR1 is MNHEY, CDR2 SVGAGI, per germline. Trimming took off 2 bases at V and 0 bases at J, with 13 bases between the two ends. This CDR3 has 16 amino acids. The CDR3 DNA reads as TGTGCCAGCAGTTACGCGCGCGCGGGGGTGAACACTGAAGCTTTCTTT. This translates into CASSYARAGVNTEAFF.

The chain employs TRBV5-1 and TRBJ2-7; 11 nucleotides line up with TRBD2. With 4 bases clipped from V and 7 bases from J, the junction kept 13 bases outside the gene matches. The CDR3 covers 16 residues. The germline CDR1 and CDR2 sequences are SGHRS and YFSETQ. CDR3 bases: TGCGCCAGCAGCCCCTTTAGCGGGAGGGCCGCGGTAGAGCAGTACTTC. Residues: CASSPFSGRAAVEQYF.

The CDR3 is CASSQSVLGTYKFF. The CDR3 nucleotides read TGTGCCAGCAGTCAGAGTGTGTTGGGTACATACAAGTTCTTC. V usage is TRBV27 and J usage is TRBJ2-1; the D is unclear. The CDR3 length is 14 residues. Germline CDR1 is MNHEY and CDR2 is SMNVEV (reference sequence). V was pared by 5 bases and J by 14 bases, with 22 bases between.

With respect to this clone: Other DNA variants within this sample encode the same CDR3. The J gene is TRBJ2-7, the V gene TRBV5-1; D uncertain. Per germline, CDR1 SGHRS and CDR2 YFSETQ. The CDR3 spans 14 residues. V shed 0 bases and J shed 0 bases, with 7 bases lying between them. The CDR3 region has the DNA TGCGCCAGCAGCTTGGGGGGAAGCTCCTACGAGCAGTACTTC. It encodes CASSLGGSSYEQYF.

The chain couples TRBV19 to TRBJ1-1; 8 nucleotides line up with TRBD1. The germline gives CDR1 LNHDA, CDR2 SQIVND (reference sequence). This CDR3 has 14 residues. Trimming took 7 bases from V and 1 from J; bases not matched to a gene: 5. The CDR3 here is CASNRQGTNTEAFF. The CDR3 DNA follows: TGTGCCAGTAATAGACAGGGGACGAACACTGAAGCTTTCTTT.

This chain joins TRBV2 and TRBJ1-1; tentative D call: TRBD1 (6 bases). Germline loops: CDR1 SNHLY, CDR2 FYNNEI. V was shortened by 3 bases and J by 2 bases, with 16 bases between the two germline ends. CDR3 length equals 16 residues. The CDR3: CASSDGRGGRNTEAFF. CDR3 nucleotides: TGTGCCAGCAGTGATGGCCGTGGGGGGCGCAACACTGAAGCTTTCTTT.

The chain employs TRBV4-1 and TRBJ1-4; D is perhaps TRBD1 (6 bases). This CDR3 comprises 16 residues. The V gene's germline CDR1 is MGHRA and CDR2 YSYEKL. Deletions cut 3 bases from V and 7 bases from J, with 18 bases between. CDR3 amino acids: CASSQVQAGAAEKLFF. The CDR3 DNA reads as TGCGCCAGCAGCCAGGTTCAGGCGGGGGCGGCTGAAAAACTGTTTTTT.

The gene calls are TRBV19 and TRBJ2-7, with TRBD1 identical over 11 bases. CDR3 length: 19 amino acids. The germline V gene encodes CDR1 LNHDA and CDR2 SQIVND (reference sequence). V gave up 5 bases and J gave up 4 bases; unmatched junction bases: 19. The CDR3 protein is CASSHRTLGPGQGVYEQYF. In DNA form, the CDR3 reads TGTGCCAGTAGTCATCGCACTCTTGGCCCGGGACAGGGGGTGTACGAGCAGTACTTC.

V usage is TRBV30 and J usage is TRBJ1-5; TRBD1 agrees at 8 bases. Germline V gene sequence: CDR1 GTSNPN, CDR2 SVGIG (reference sequence). The CDR3 has 13 amino acids. With V trimmed by 5 bases and J by 2 bases, 2 bases remained unmatched. The CDR3, as DNA: TGTGCCTGGGAGACAGGGGGCAATCAGCCCCAGCATTTT. Its protein product is CAWETGGNQPQHF.

The V call is TRBV7-2, the J call TRBJ1-1, with D possibly being TRBD1 (5 bases). V was cut by 0 bases and J by 5 bases, with 10 bases left in between. The CDR3 consists of 14 residues. CDR1 and CDR2 from the germline V gene are SGHTA and FQGNSA. The CDR3 loop reads CASSLAGAGTEAFF. The CDR3 DNA sequence: TGTGCCAGCAGCTTAGCAGGGGCGGGGACTGAAGCTTTCTTT.

V and J are TRBV6-1 and TRBJ2-3, with 10 bases matching TRBD2. Per the germline V gene, CDR1 is MNHNS and CDR2 is SASEGT. V gave up 2 bases and J gave up 3 bases; unmatched junction bases: 2. This CDR3 comprises 15 residues. Here the CDR3 DNA reads TGTGCCAGCAGTGAACAGACTAGCGGGACAGATACGCAGTATTTT. Translating gives CASSEQTSGTDTQYF.

The chain combines TRBV28 with TRBJ1-5, with 8 bases matching TRBD1. The germline V gene has CDR1 MDHEN and CDR2 SYDVKM. The CDR3 covers 14 residues. After removal of 9 bases from V and 4 bases from J, the junction contained 8 bases not matched to a gene. The CDR3 coding sequence is TGTGCCAGTGCCGCAGGGGGCGCAAATCAGCCCCAGCATTTT. It encodes CASAAGGANQPQHF.

The J gene is TRBJ1-5, the V gene TRBV18; a possible D gene is TRBD1 (5 bases). This CDR3 has 15 residues. Per germline, CDR1 KGHSH and CDR2 LQKENI. V was trimmed by 6 bases and J by 0 bases, leaving 12 bases between them. CDR3 nucleotide sequence: TGTGCCAGCTCGGGGGACGGATATAGCAATCAGCCCCAGCATTTT. Translating gives CASSGDGYSNQPQHF.

This chain joins TRBV6-1 and TRBJ2-7; tentatively, D is TRBD1 or TRBD2 (5 bases each). This CDR3 contains 13 residues. CDR1 and CDR2 (germline): MNHNS, SASEGT. V lost 8 bases and J lost 0, with 11 bases in between. The CDR3 spells CASSRETSYEQYF. The CDR3 DNA sequence: TGTGCCAGCTCCAGGGAGACCTCCTACGAGCAGTACTTC.

The CDR3 loop is CAWSRQGPRSNQPQHF. In DNA, the CDR3 is TGTGCCTGGAGTCGACAGGGCCCGCGTAGCAATCAGCCCCAGCATTTT. The chain has TRBV30 and TRBJ1-5; the match to TRBD1 covers 7 bases. The CDR3 has 16 residues. V lost 2 bases and J lost 0; bases outside the gene matches: 7. Germline V gene lookup returns CDR1 GTSNPN and CDR2 SVGIG (reference sequence).

The J gene is TRBJ1-2, the V gene TRBV5-4, with 9 bases aligning to TRBD1. In germline, CDR1 is SGHNT, CDR2 YYREEE (reference sequence). The CDR3 contains 17 residues. V lost 0 bases to trimming and J lost 6 bases; unmatched junction nucleotides: 12. CDR3 in DNA: TGTGCCAGCAGCTTGGGTCCGGGACAGGGAAATGTGGATGGCTACACCTTC. Protein product: CASSLGPGQGNVDGYTF.

The chain links TRBV5-5 to TRBJ1-2, with a possible D match to TRBD1 (6 bases). V lost 3 bases to trimming and J lost 5 bases, with 20 bases between them. Germline V gene data show CDR1 as SGHKS and CDR2 as YYEKEE (reference sequence). The length of the CDR3 is 16 residues. The CDR3 bases are TGTGCCAGCAGCTCAGAAATAGCAGACAGGAGGTATGGCTACACCTTC. Translated: CASSSEIADRRYGYTF.